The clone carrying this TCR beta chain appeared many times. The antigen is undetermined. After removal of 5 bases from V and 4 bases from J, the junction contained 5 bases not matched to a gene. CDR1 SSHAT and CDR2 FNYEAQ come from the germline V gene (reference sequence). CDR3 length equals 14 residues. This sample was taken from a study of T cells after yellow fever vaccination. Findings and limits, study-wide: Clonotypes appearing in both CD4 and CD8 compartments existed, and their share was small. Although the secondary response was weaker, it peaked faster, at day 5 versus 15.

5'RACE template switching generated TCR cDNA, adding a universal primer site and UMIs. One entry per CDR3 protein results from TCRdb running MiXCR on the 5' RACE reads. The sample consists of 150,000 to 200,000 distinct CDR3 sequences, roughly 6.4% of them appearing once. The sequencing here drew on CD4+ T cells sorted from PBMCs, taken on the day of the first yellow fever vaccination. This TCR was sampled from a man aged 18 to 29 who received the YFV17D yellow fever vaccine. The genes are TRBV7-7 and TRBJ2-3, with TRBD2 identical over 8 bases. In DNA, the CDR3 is TGTGCCAGCAGCCCGGGGGGGGGCGCAGATACGCAGTATTTT. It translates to CASSPGGGADTQYF. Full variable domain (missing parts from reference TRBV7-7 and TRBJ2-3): GAGVSQSPRYKVTKRGQDVTLRCDPISSHATLYWYQQALGQGPEFLTYFNYEAQPDKSGLPSDRFSAERPEGSISTLTIQRTEQRDSAMYRCASSPGGGADTQYFGPGTRLTVL.